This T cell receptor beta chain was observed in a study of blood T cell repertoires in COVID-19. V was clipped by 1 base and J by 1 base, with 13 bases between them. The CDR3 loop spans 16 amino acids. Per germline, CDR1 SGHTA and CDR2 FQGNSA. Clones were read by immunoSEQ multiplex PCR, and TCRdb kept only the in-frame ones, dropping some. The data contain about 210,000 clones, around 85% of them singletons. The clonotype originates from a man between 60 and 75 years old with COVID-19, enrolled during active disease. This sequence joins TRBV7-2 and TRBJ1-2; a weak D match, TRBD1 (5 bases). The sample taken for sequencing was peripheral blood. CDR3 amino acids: CASSLEYVTVNYGYTF. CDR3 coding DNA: TGTGCCAGCAGCTTAGAGTATGTGACAGTTAACTATGGCTACACCTTC.